This TCR beta chain was recorded in a study of shared clonotypes between healthy human individuals. The CDR3 length is 14 residues. Trimming removed 4 bases from V and 4 bases from J; junction bases left unmatched: 7. Per the germline V gene, CDR1 is MNHNS and CDR2 is SASEGT. The method was immunoSEQ multiplex PCR; TCRdb's version includes in-frame clones alone and lacks a portion of them. The sample consists of just over 2,000,000 clones, 90% to 95% of them appearing once. Input material: naive CD4+ T cells sorted from blood. As for subset: CD45RA+ positively selected. V usage is TRBV6-1 and J usage is TRBJ2-7; 7 bases are a match to TRBD1. The TCR sequence derives from a man between 18 and 29 years old in good health. DNA for the CDR3: TGTGCCAGCAGTGGGGGACAGATAACGTACGAGCAGTACTTC. As protein: CASSGGQITYEQYF.